The 14 T cell receptor beta chains below were found in one sample sequenced in a study of regulatory T cells in long-lasting Graves disease. Time point defined: newly diagnosed GD, antithyroid drugs for less than 3 months. RNA from PBMCs was the source of the TCR library. The TCR beta library used iRepertoire HTBI primers with Arm-PCR amplification of CDR3. TCRdb recomputed calls from the multiplex PCR reads with MiXCR, one row per CDR3 protein. The repertoire includes about 400,000 distinct CDR3 sequences, 15% of them detected once, and over 7% sits in the top ten. The same data also went into a second study, on T cells in Graves' hyperthyroidism and ophthalmopathy.

The sample consisted of peripheral blood mononuclear cells (PBMCs), taken at new diagnosis, from a patient treated with antithyroid drugs. The receptors derive from a woman between 35 and 50 years old with Graves disease.

The chain recombines TRBV18 with TRBJ1-5; D is unclear. Trimming took 2 bases from V and 3 from J, leaving 11 bases between them. CDR1 is KGHSH and CDR2 is LQKENI in the germline V gene. This CDR3 has 15 residues. The CDR3 loop is CASSPGQSLNQPQHF. Here the CDR3 DNA reads TGTGCCAGCTCACCAGGGCAGTCCCTCAATCAGCCCCAGCATTTT.

This CDR3 reads CSAREASGYNEQFF. DNA for the CDR3: TGCAGTGCTAGAGAGGCTAGCGGGTACAATGAGCAGTTCTTC. This sequence joins TRBV20-1 and TRBJ2-1, with 8 nucleotides matching TRBD2. Trimming at V came to 0 bases and at J to 4 bases, leaving 2 bases not matched to a gene. This CDR3 is built from 14 residues. Germline V lookup: CDR1 DFQATT, CDR2 SNEGSKA (reference sequence).

This clonotype was found many times. V is TRBV20-1 and J is TRBJ2-1; D is perhaps TRBD2 (6 bases). CDR1 and CDR2 from the germline V gene are DFQATT and SNEGSKA (reference sequence). V was pared by 4 bases and J by 4 bases, with 11 bases between. CDR3 length: 13 amino acids. Here the CDR3 DNA reads TGCAGTGCTACGGAACGGGGGTACAATGAGCAGTTCTTC. Its translation is CSATERGYNEQFF.

This clonotype showed up many times. V usage is TRBV20-1 and J usage is TRBJ2-7; 8 bases align to TRBD2. From germline, CDR1 is DFQATT and CDR2 SNEGSKA (reference sequence). The CDR3 covers 15 residues. Germline trimming cut 2 bases from V and 6 bases from J; bases unmatched to any gene: 12. The CDR3 bases are TGCAGTGCTAGATTGCCCGGGACTAGGATCTCCGAGCAGTACTTC. This sequence encodes CSARLPGTRISEQYF.

This clonotype was observed a handful of times. Since a much larger clone is just one base distant, this may be a read error. The chain recombines TRBV28 with TRBJ1-6; D remains unclear. V gave up 6 bases and J gave up 9 bases, with 21 bases separating them. This CDR3 comprises 16 residues. Germline lookup yields CDR1 MDHEN and CDR2 SYDVKM. CDR3 nucleotide sequence: TGTGCCAGCAGCCCTCTAACCGACCCCTTGGGTTCACCCCTCCACTTT. Its translation is CASSPLTDPLGSPLHF. Combining the CDR3 with reference TRBV28 and TRBJ1-6 gives the whole variable domain DVKVTQSSRYLVKRTGEKVFLECVQDMDHENMFWYRQDPGLGLRLIYFSYDVKMKEKGDIPEGYSVSREKKERFSLILESASTNQTSMYLCASSPLTDPLGSPLHFGNGTRLTVT.

The chain joins TRBV11-2 to TRBJ2-5; D uncertain. CDR1 and CDR2 from the germline V gene are SGHAT and FQNNGV. V shed 6 bases and J shed 2 bases, with 13 bases lying between them. The CDR3 has 14 residues. For the CDR3, the DNA is TGTGCCAGCAGGTCTCGGCCGCAGCAAGAGACCCAGTACTTC. It yields the protein CASRSRPQQETQYF.

The chain joins TRBV19 to TRBJ1-5, with a possible D match to TRBD1 (6 bases). Trimming stripped 2 bases from V and 9 bases from J, with 14 bases between. Germline loops: CDR1 LNHDA, CDR2 SQIVND (reference sequence). CDR3 length: 14 amino acids. The CDR3 protein is CASSIKARGMPQHF. CDR3 DNA: TGTGCCAGTAGTATAAAAGCAAGGGGGATGCCCCAGCATTTT.

This clonotype was detected a few times. This chain uses TRBV6-1 with TRBJ1-4, with no clear D. Trimming cost V 3 bases and J 7 bases, with 18 bases left between them. Germline CDR1 and CDR2: MNHNS and SASEGT. This CDR3 is 16 amino acids long. The CDR3 DNA sequence: TGTGCCAGCAGTGACCTCATGACCGATGGAGGTGAAAAACTGTTTTTT. This encodes CASSDLMTDGGEKLFF.

V usage is TRBV28 and J usage is TRBJ1-1, with D hard to call. The CDR3 sequence is 14 residues long. V gave up 2 bases and J gave up 4 bases, with 11 bases separating them. The germline gives CDR1 MDHEN, CDR2 SYDVKM. In DNA form, the CDR3 reads TGTGCCAGCAGTTTAGGCCTAGGGATCACTGAAGCTTTCTTT. It is translated as CASSLGLGITEAFF. The full variable domain, with the rest looked up from reference TRBV28 and TRBJ1-1, is DVKVTQSSRYLVKRTGEKVFLECVQDMDHENMFWYRQDPGLGLRLIYFSYDVKMKEKGDIPEGYSVSREKKERFSLILESASTNQTSMYLCASSLGLGITEAFFGQGTRLTVV.

This clonotype was observed many times. V usage is TRBV19 and J usage is TRBJ2-2; 7 bases match TRBD1. The CDR3 totals 14 residues. Trimming took 4 bases from V and 7 from J; bases not matched to a gene: 6. Germline loops: CDR1 LNHDA, CDR2 SQIVND (reference sequence). The CDR3 here is CASSKTGYIGELFF. In DNA, the CDR3 is TGTGCCAGTAGTAAGACAGGGTATATCGGGGAGCTGTTTTTT.

The chain carries TRBV9 and TRBJ2-3; D unresolved. Germline CDR1 reads SGDLS; CDR2 reads YYNGEE. The CDR3 is made up of 14 amino acids. With 0 bases removed from V and 5 bases from J, the gap between germline ends came to 10 bases. In nucleotides, the CDR3 is TGTGCCAGCAGCGTAGCCCCCTCTGGAGATACGCAGTATTTT. As protein: CASSVAPSGDTQYF.

To note about this clonotype: Because the CDR3's place on the DNA is in doubt, the DNA is left out and the CDR3 is given as listed by TCRdb. The J gene is TRBJ2-1, the V gene TRBV6-2 or TRBV6-3. The CDR3 is 22 amino acids in total, end residues counted. Germline values: CDR1 MNHEY, CDR2 SVGEGT. The CDR3 region is CASSNQTSMYLCASSYRDEQFF.

As to this clonotype: A much more abundant neighbour one base away suggests this may be a read error. In this CDR3 the conserved last residue, phenylalanine or tryptophan, is missing, so a read error is likely. The rearrangement uses TRBV11-2 and TRBJ2-3; 10 bases map to TRBD2. CDR1 and CDR2 from the germline V gene are SGHAT and FQNNGV. This CDR3 region has 15 residues. J was trimmed by 1 base and V by 5 bases; bases with no gene match: 3. CDR3 DNA sequence: TGTGCCAGCAGCCAGGGGACTAGCGGCACAGATACGCAGTATTTG. It translates to CASSQGTSGTDTQYL.

This clonotype was counted ten times or more. The V call is TRBV5-4, the J call TRBJ2-1, with D hard to call. The CDR3 spans 11 residues. In germline, CDR1 is SGHNT, CDR2 YYREEE (reference sequence). V was pared by 4 bases and J by 4 bases, with 3 bases between. The CDR3 DNA follows: TGTGCCAGCAGCCAGTACAATGAGCAGTTCTTC. This codes for CASSQYNEQFF.